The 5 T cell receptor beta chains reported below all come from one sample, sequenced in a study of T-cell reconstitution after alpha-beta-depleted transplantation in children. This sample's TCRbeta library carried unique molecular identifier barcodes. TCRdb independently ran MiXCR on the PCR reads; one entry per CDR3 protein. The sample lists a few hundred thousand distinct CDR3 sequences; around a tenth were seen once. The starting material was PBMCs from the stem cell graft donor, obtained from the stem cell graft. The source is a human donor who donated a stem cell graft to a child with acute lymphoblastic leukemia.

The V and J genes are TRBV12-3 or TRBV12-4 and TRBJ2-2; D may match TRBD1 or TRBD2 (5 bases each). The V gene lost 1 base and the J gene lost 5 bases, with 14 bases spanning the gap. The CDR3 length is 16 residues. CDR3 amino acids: CASSLGGPIATGELFF. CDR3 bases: TGTGCCAGCAGTTTAGGGGGACCGATAGCAACCGGGGAGCTGTTTTTT.

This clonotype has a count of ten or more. In DNA form, the CDR3 reads TGCGCCAGCAGCTTGGTCCAGGGAGACACCGGGGAGCTGTTTTTT. Translating gives CASSLVQGDTGELFF. The rearrangement uses TRBV5-1 and TRBJ2-2; D may match TRBD1 or TRBD2 (5 bases each). The germline V and J ends were trimmed by 0 bases and 3 bases, with 9 bases remaining between them. CDR1 and CDR2 from the germline V gene are SGHRS and YFSETQ. This CDR3 region has 15 residues. The full variable domain, rest sourced from reference TRBV5-1 and TRBJ2-2, is KAGVTQTPRYLIKTRGQQVTLSCSPISGHRSVSWYQQTPGQGLQFLFEYFSETQRNKGNFPGRFSGRQFSNSRSEMNVSTLELGDSALYLCASSLVQGDTGELFFGEGSRLTVL.

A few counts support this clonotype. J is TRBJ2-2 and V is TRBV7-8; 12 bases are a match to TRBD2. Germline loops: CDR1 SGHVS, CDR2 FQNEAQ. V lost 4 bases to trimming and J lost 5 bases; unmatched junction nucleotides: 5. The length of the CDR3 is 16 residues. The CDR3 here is CASSSGLAGLTGELFF. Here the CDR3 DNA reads TGTGCCAGCAGCTCGGGACTAGCGGGTCTAACCGGGGAGCTGTTTTTT.

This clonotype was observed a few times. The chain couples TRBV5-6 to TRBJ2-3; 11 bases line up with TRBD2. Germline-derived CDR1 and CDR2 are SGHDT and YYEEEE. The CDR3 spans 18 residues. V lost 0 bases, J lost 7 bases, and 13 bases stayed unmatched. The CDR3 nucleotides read TGTGCCAGCAGCTTGGAGGGACTAGCGGATGGGGATCGGTATACGCAGTATTTT. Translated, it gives CASSLEGLADGDRYTQYF.

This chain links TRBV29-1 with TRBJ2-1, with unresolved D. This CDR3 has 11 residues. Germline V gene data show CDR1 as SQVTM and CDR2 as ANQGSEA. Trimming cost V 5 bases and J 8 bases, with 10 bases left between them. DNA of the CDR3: TGCAGCGTTTCCAGCTTGCATGAGCAGTTCTTC. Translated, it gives CSVSSLHEQFF.